This TCR beta chain emerged from a study of T cells after yellow fever vaccination. Study-wide results and limits: Clones that expanded after primary vaccination mostly reappeared after the booster (roughly 96% CD4, approximately 85% CD8). Compared with primary, the secondary response was weaker and peaked at day 5, not 15.

This clonotype was observed many times. Its specificity is unknown. A 5'RACE template-switching step, the method used to make TCR cDNA, added a universal primer site and UMIs. TCRdb itself ran the 5' RACE reads through MiXCR, one entry per CDR3 protein. The top ten clones hold approximately 19% of a sample with 300,000 to 350,000 distinct CDR3 sequences, 4% to 5.5% of them seen once. The CDR3 loop spans 13 amino acids. Germline CDR1 is MNHEY and CDR2 is SVGEGT. V lost 7 bases and J lost 4; bases outside the gene matches: 3. The V and J genes are TRBV6-2 or TRBV6-3 and TRBJ1-2, with 10 bases matching TRBD1. This receptor was identified in a man aged 18 to 29 who received the YFV17D yellow fever vaccine. The starting material was PBMCs, obtained 15 days after the yellow fever booster vaccination. In DNA, the CDR3 is TGTGCCAGCAAGACAGGGGGCGGCTATGGCTACACCTTC. It encodes CASKTGGGYGYTF.